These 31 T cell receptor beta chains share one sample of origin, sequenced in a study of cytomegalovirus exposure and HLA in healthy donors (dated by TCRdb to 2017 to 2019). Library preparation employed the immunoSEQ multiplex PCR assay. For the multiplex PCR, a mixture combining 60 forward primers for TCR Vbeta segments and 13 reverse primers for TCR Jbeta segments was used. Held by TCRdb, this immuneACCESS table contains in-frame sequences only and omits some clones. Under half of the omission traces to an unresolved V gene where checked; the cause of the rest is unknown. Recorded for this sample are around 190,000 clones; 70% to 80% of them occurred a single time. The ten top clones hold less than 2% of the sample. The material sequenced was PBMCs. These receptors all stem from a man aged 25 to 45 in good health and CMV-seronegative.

The CDR3 DNA follows: TGTGCCAGCAGCCCCGAGACTAGTTCCGGGGAGCTGTTTTTT. Protein product: CASSPETSSGELFF. The V call is TRBV11-2, the J call TRBJ2-2; D might be TRBD2 (6 bases). The CDR3 is made up of 14 amino acids. CDR1 and CDR2 from the germline V gene are SGHAT and FQNNGV. V lost 5 bases and J 6 bases, leaving 13 bases between the germline ends.

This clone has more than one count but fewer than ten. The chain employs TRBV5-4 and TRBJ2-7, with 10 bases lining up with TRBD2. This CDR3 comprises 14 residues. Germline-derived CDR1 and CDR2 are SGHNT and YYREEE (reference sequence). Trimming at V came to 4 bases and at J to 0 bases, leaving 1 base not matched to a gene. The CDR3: CASSPSGSSYEQYF. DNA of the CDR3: TGTGCCAGCAGCCCTAGCGGGAGCTCCTACGAGCAGTACTTC.

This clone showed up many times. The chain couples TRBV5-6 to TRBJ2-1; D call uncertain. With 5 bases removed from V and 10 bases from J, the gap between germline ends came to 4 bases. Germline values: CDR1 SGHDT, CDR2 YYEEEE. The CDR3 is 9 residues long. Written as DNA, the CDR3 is TGTGCCAGCAGGAGGGAGCAGTTCTTC. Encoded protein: CASRREQFF.

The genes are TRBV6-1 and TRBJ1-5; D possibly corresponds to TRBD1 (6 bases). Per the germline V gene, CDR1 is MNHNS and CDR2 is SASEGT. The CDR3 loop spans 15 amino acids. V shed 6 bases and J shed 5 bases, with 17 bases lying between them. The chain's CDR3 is CASRETWTEDQPQHF. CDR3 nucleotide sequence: TGTGCCAGCAGGGAAACCTGGACAGAAGATCAGCCCCAGCATTTT.

The CDR3 DNA sequence: TGCGCCAGCAGCTTGGTGGGACAGGGGAAGGTATATGGAAACACCATATATTTT. Its translation: CASSLVGQGKVYGNTIYF. The rearrangement uses TRBV5-1 and TRBJ1-3; the match to TRBD1 covers 10 bases. The trim removed 0 bases at V and 3 bases at J, leaving 9 bases unmatched. The length of the CDR3 is 18 residues. Germline CDR1 reads SGHRS; CDR2 reads YFSETQ.

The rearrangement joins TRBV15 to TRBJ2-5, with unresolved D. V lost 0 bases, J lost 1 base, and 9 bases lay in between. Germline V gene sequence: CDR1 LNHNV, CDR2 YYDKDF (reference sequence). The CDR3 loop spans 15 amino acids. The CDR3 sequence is CATSRDLASQETQYF. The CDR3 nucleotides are TGTGCCACCAGCAGAGATCTGGCAAGCCAAGAGACCCAGTACTTC. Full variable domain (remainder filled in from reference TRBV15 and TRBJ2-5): DAMVIQNPRYQVTQFGKPVTLSCSQTLNHNVMYWYQQKSSQAPKLLFHYYDKDFNNEADTPDNFQSRRPNTSFCFLDIRSPGLGDTAMYLCATSRDLASQETQYFGPGTRLLVL.

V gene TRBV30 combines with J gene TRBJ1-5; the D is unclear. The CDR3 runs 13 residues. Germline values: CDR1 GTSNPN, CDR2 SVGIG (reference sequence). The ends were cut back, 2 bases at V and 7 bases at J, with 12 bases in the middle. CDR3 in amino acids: CAWSPGVEQPQHF. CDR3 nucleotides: TGTGCCTGGAGTCCCGGGGTGGAGCAGCCCCAGCATTTT.

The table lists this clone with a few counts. This CDR3 is CASSLALGASGNHEQYF. In nucleotides, the CDR3 is TGTGCCAGCAGCTTGGCCCTGGGGGCTAGCGGGAATCACGAGCAGTACTTC. This sequence joins TRBV5-4 and TRBJ2-7; 9 bases line up with TRBD2. The trim removed 0 bases at V and 5 bases at J, leaving 12 bases unmatched. Per germline, CDR1 SGHNT and CDR2 YYREEE (reference sequence). This CDR3 has 17 residues.

Here the CDR3 reads CASSESGQGAYEQYF. The CDR3 nucleotides are TGTGCCAGCAGTGAATCGGGGCAGGGGGCGTACGAGCAGTACTTC. The chain is built from TRBV25-1 and TRBJ2-7, with TRBD1 identical over 8 bases. V dropped 1 base and J dropped 4; count of bases not matched to a gene: 6. The CDR3 sequence is 15 residues long. CDR1 is MGHDK and CDR2 is SYGVNS in the germline V gene.

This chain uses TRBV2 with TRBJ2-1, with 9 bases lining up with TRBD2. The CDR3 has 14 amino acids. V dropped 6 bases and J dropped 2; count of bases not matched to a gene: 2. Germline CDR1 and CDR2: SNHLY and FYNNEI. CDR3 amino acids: CASRREGAYNEQFF. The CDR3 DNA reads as TGTGCCAGCAGGCGGGAGGGGGCCTACAATGAGCAGTTCTTC.

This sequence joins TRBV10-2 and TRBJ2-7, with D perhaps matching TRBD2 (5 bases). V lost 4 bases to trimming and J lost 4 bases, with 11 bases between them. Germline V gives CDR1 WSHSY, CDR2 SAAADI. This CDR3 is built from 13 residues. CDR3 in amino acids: CASSGSGAYEQYF. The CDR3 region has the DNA TGCGCCAGCAGTGGAAGCGGAGCATACGAGCAGTACTTC.

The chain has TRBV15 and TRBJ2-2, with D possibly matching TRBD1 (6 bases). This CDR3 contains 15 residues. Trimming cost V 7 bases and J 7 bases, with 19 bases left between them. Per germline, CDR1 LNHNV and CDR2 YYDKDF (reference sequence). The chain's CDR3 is CATTEGGFSNGELFF. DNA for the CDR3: TGTGCCACCACCGAAGGGGGATTTAGTAACGGGGAGCTGTTTTTT.

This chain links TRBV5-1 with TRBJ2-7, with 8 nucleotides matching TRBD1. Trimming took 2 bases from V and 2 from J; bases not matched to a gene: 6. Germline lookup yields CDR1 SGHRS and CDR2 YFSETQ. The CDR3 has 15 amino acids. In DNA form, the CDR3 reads TGCGCCAGCAGCTTAGGGGGACAGGTACCCTACGAGCAGTACTTC. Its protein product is CASSLGGQVPYEQYF.

Here the CDR3 DNA reads TGCGCCAGCAGCCCTCCTTGGCTAGCGGGAGGGGAGCAGTTCTTC. Translation: CASSPPWLAGGEQFF. This chain links TRBV5-1 with TRBJ2-1; 12 bases fit TRBD2. The germline V gene has CDR1 SGHRS and CDR2 YFSETQ. This CDR3 comprises 15 residues. Germline trimming cut 4 bases from V and 10 bases from J; bases unmatched to any gene: 9.

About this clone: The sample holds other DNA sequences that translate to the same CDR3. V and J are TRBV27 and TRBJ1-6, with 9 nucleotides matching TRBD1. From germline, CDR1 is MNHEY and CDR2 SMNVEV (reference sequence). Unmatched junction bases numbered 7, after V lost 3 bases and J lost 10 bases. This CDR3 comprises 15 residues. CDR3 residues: CASSFGQGQGSPLHF. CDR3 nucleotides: TGTGCCAGCAGTTTTGGACAGGGGCAGGGGTCACCCCTCCACTTT.

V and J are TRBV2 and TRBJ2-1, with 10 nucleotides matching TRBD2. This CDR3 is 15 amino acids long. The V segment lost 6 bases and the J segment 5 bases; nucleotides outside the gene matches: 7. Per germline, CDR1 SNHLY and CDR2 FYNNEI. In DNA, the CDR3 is TGTGCCAGCAGGATTGGACTAGCGGCGGACAATGAGCAGTTCTTC. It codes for CASRIGLAADNEQFF.

The CDR3: CASSQDGLGGTNEKLFF. The CDR3, as DNA: TGCGCCAGCAGCCAAGACGGTCTAGGAGGGACTAATGAAAAACTGTTTTTT. The rearrangement joins TRBV4-1 to TRBJ1-4; no firm D call. Germline values: CDR1 MGHRA, CDR2 YSYEKL. The CDR3 totals 17 residues. The V gene lost 0 bases and the J gene lost 2 bases, with 13 bases spanning the gap.

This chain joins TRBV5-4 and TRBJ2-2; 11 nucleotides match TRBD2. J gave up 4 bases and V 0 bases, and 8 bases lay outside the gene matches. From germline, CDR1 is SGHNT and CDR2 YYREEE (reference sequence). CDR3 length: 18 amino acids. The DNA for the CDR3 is TGTGCCAGCAGCTTGGATCAGCCTAGCGGGAGGTTCACCGGGGAGCTGTTTTTT. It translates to CASSLDQPSGRFTGELFF.

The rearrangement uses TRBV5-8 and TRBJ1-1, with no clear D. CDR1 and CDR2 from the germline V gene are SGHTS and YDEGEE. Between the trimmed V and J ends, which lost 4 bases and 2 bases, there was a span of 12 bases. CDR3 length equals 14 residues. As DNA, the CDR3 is TGTGCCAGCAGCGCTTACAGCAAAAACACTGAAGCTTTCTTT. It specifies CASSAYSKNTEAFF.

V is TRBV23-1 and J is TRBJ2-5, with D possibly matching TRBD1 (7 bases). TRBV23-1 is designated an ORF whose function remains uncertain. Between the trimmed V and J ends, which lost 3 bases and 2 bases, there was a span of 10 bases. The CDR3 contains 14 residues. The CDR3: CASSQRDSQETQYF. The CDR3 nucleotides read TGCGCCAGCAGTCAGCGGGACAGTCAAGAGACCCAGTACTTC.

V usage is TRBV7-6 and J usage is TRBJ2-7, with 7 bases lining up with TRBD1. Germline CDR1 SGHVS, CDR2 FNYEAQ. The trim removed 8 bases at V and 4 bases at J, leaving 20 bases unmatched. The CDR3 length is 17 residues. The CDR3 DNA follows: TGTGCCAGCGCGTGGGACGGAACAGGGGTCTCCTCTTACGAGCAGTACTTC. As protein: CASAWDGTGVSSYEQYF.

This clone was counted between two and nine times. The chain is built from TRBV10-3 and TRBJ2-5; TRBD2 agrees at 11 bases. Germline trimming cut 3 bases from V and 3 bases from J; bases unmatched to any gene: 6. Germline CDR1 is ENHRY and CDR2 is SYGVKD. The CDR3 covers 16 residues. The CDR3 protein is CAISDPLAGVEETQYF. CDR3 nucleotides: TGTGCCATCAGTGACCCACTAGCGGGAGTGGAAGAGACCCAGTACTTC.

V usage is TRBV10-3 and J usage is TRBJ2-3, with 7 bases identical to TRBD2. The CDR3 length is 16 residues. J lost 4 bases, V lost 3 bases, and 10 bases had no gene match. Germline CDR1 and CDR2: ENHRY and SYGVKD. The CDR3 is CAISDPGGSQSDTQYF. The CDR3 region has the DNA TGTGCCATCAGTGACCCCGGGGGGAGTCAGTCAGATACGCAGTATTTT.

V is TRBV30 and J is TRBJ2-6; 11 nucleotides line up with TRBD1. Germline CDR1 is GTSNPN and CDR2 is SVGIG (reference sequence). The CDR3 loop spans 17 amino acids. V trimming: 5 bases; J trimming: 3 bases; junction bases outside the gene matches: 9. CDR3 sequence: CAWGGQGAFGGANVLTF. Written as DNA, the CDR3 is TGTGCCTGGGGAGGACAGGGGGCTTTTGGTGGGGCCAACGTCCTGACTTTC.

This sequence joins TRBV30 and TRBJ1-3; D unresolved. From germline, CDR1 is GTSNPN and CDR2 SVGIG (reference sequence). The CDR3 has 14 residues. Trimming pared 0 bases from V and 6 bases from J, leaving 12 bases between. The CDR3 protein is CAWSVLMPANTIYF. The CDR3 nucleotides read TGTGCCTGGAGTGTACTAATGCCCGCAAACACCATATATTTT.

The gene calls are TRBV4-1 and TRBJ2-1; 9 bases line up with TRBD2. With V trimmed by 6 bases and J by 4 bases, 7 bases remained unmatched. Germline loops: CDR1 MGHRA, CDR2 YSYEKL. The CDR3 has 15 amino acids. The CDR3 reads CASRAGTSSYNEQFF. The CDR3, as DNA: TGCGCCAGCAGGGCCGGGACTAGCAGTTACAATGAGCAGTTCTTC.

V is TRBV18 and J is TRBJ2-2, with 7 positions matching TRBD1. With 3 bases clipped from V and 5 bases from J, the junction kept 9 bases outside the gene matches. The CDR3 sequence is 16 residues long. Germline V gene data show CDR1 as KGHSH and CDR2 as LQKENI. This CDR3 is CASSPFPRGRTGELFF. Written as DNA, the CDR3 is TGTGCCAGCTCACCTTTCCCGAGGGGGCGGACCGGGGAGCTGTTTTTT.

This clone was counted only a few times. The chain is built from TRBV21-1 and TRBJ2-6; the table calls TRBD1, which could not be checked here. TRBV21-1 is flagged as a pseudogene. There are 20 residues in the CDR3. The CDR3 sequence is CASSKGGLDRGFTGANVLTF. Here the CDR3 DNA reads TGTGCCAGCAGCAAAGGCGGGCTAGACAGGGGGTTTACAGGGGCCAACGTCCTGACTTTC.

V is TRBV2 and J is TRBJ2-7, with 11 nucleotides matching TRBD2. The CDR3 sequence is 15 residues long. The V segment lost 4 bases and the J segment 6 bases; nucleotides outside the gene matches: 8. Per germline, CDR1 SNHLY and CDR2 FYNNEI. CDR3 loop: CASSVTSGRVGEQYF. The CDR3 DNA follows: TGTGCCAGCAGTGTAACTAGCGGGAGAGTCGGCGAGCAGTACTTC. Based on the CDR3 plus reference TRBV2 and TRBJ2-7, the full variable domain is EPEVTQTPSHQVTQMGQEVILRCVPISNHLYFYWYRQILGQKVEFLVSFYNNEISEKSEIFDDQFSVERPDGSNFTLKIRSTKLEDSAMYFCASSVTSGRVGEQYFGPGTRLTVT.

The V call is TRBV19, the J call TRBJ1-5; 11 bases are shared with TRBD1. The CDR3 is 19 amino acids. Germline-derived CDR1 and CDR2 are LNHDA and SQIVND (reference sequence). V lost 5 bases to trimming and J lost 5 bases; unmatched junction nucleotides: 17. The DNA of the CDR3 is TGTGCCAGTAGTCGGGGGTGGGACAGGGGGACTTTAGCGGATCAGCCCCAGCATTTT. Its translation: CASSRGWDRGTLADQPQHF. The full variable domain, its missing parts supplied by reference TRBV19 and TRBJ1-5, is DGGITQSPKYLFRKEGQNVTLSCEQNLNHDAMYWYRQDPGQGLRLIYYSQIVNDFQKGDIAEGYSVSREKKESFPLTVTSAQKNPTAFYLCASSRGWDRGTLADQPQHFGDGTRLSIL.

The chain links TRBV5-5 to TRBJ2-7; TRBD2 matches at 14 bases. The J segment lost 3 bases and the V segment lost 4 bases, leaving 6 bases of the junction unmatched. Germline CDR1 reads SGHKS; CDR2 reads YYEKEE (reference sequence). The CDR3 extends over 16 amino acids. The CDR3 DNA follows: TGTGCCAGCAGCACGGTGGGGACTAGCGGGAGCTACGAGCAGTACTTC. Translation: CASSTVGTSGSYEQYF.